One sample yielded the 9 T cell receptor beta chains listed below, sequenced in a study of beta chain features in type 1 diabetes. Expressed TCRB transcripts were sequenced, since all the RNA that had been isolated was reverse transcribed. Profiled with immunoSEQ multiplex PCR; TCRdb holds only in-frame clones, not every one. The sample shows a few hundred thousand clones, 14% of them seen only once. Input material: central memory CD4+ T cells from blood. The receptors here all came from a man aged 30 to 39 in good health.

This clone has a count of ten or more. The CDR3 DNA is TGTGCCACCAGCCGGGTTGGGACCGGGGAGCTGTTTTTT. Protein: CATSRVGTGELFF. V gene TRBV15 combines with J gene TRBJ2-2; D uncertain. V dropped 5 bases and J dropped 5 bases, with 9 bases sitting between them. There are 13 residues in the CDR3. The germline CDR1 and CDR2 sequences are LNHNV and YYDKDF (reference sequence). Filled out from reference TRBV15 and TRBJ2-2, the complete variable domain reads DAMVIQNPRYQVTQFGKPVTLSCSQTLNHNVMYWYQQKSSQAPKLLFHYYDKDFNNEADTPDNFQSRRPNTSFCFLDIRSPGLGDTAMYLCATSRVGTGELFFGEGSRLTVL.

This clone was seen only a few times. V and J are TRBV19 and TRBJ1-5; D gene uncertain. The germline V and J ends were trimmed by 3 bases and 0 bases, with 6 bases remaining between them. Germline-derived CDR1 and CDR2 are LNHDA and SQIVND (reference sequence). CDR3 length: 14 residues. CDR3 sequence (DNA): TGTGCCAGTAGTATTGACCATAGCAATCAGCCCCAGCATTTT. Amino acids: CASSIDHSNQPQHF.

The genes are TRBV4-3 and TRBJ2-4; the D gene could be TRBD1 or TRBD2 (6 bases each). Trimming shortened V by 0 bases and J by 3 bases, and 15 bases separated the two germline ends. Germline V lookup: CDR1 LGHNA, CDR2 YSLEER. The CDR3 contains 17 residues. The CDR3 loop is CASSQDLPGAGKNIQYF. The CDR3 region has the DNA TGCGCCAGCAGCCAAGATCTTCCGGGGGCGGGCAAAAACATTCAGTACTTC.

The CDR3: CASRALAGAYNEQFF. CDR3 DNA: TGTGCCAGCAGGGCTCTAGCGGGAGCCTACAATGAGCAGTTCTTC. J is TRBJ2-1 and V is TRBV14, with 10 bases lining up with TRBD2. The ends lost 6 bases at V and 2 bases at J; junction bases unmatched: 4. This CDR3 is built from 15 residues. Looked up from germline, CDR1 is SGHDN and CDR2 is FVKESK.

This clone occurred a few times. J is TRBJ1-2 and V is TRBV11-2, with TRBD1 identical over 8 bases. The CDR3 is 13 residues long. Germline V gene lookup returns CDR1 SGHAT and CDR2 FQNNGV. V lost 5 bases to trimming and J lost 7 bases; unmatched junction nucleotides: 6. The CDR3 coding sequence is TGTGCCAGCAGCGAGGACAGGGCAGGTGGCTACACCTTC. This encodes CASSEDRAGGYTF.

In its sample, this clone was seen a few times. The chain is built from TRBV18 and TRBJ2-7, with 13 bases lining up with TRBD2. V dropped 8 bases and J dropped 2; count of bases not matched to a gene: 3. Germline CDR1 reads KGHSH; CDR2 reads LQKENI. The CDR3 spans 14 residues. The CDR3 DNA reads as TGTGCCAGCCGACTAGCGGGGGGAACCTACGAGCAGTACTTC. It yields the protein CASRLAGGTYEQYF.

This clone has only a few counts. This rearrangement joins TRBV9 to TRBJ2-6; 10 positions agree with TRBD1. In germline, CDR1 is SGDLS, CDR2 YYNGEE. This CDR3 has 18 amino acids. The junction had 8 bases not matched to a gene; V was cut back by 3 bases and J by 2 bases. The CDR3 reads CASSETGGAEAGANVLTF. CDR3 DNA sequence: TGTGCCAGCAGCGAGACAGGGGGCGCGGAGGCTGGGGCCAACGTCCTGACTTTC.

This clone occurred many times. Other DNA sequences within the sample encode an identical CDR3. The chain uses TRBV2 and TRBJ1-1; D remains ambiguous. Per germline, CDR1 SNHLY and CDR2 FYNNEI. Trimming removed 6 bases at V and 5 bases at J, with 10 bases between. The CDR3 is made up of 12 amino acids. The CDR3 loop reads CASRRGGTEAFF. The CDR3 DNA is TGTGCCAGCAGAAGAGGAGGAACTGAAGCTTTCTTT.

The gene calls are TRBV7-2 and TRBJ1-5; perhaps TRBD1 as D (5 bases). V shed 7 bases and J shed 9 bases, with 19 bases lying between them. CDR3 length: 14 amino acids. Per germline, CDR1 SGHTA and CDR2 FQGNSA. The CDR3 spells CASIEGPERTPQHF. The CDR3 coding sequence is TGTGCCAGCATCGAGGGGCCGGAGAGAACGCCCCAGCATTTT.